Listed below are T cell receptor beta chains from one sample, sequenced in a study of cytomegalovirus exposure and HLA in healthy donors. The data were produced by immunoSEQ multiplex PCR, yet TCRdb's version contains in-frame clones alone and is incomplete. The sample shows 150,000 to 200,000 clones, about two thirds of them seen only once. Input material: PBMCs. Every receptor here comes from a human donor in good health. The CDR3 runs from the conserved cysteine through the conserved F or W. The order of the fields is J gene, V gene, clone size, D gene, CDR3 DNA, CDR3 protein. The D gene is left open where the match is weak. Rows may omit the clone size; those that give it use once, few, many or a size class.

J: TRBJ2-1; V: TRBV9; size: -; D: TRBD1; DNA: TGTGCCAGCAGCGGGGACAGGTACAATGAGCAGTTCTTC; CDR3: CASSGDRYNEQFF
J: TRBJ2-3; V: TRBV5-4; size: -; D: TRBD2; DNA: TGTGCCAGCAGCCGGGAGGCGGGTTTAGATACGCAGTATTTT; CDR3: CASSREAGLDTQYF
J: TRBJ1-1; V: TRBV19; size: -; D: TRBD1; DNA: TGTGCCAGTACCAAAAGAGATCGGACAGGGCTGAACACTGAAGCTTTCTTT; CDR3: CASTKRDRTGLNTEAFF
J: TRBJ2-7; V: TRBV2; size: -; D: TRBD2; DNA: TGTGCCAGCAGTGAAAGGAGCGGGACCTTCGAAGTTCGGTACTTC; CDR3: CASSERSGTFEVRYF
J: TRBJ2-1; V: TRBV4-1; size: -; D: TRBD2; DNA: TGCGCCAGCAGCCCTAGCGGGGGGAGGGTATATGAGCAGTTCTTC; CDR3: CASSPSGGRVYEQFF
J: TRBJ1-1; V: TRBV9; size: few; D: TRBD1; DNA: TGTGCCAGCAGCCTCTGGGACAGGGGGCTGGGCACTGAAGCTTTCTTT; CDR3: CASSLWDRGLGTEAFF
J: TRBJ2-7; V: TRBV7-3; size: -; D: TRBD1; DNA: TGTGCCAGCAGCTTTGACAGGGGATCCTCCGAGCAGTACTTC; CDR3: CASSFDRGSSEQYF
J: TRBJ2-3; V: TRBV6-5; size: few; D: -; DNA: TGTGCCAGCAGTTACTCGAGGAGCACAGATACGCAGTATTTT; CDR3: CASSYSRSTDTQYF
J: TRBJ2-3; V: TRBV6-1; size: -; D: -; DNA: TGTGCCAGCCCCGCGGGCGGTACCGATACGCAGTATTTT; CDR3: CASPAGGTDTQYF
J: TRBJ1-2; V: TRBV6-5; size: -; D: TRBD1; DNA: TGTGCCAGCAGACCGGACAGGGGGGGAGGCTACACCTTC; CDR3: CASRPDRGGGYTF
J: TRBJ2-1; V: TRBV10-3; size: few; D: TRBD1; DNA: TGTGCCATCAGCCTTAACCTCCCGGGACAGGGGGCGAATGAGCAGTTCTTC; CDR3: CAISLNLPGQGANEQFF
J: TRBJ2-5; V: TRBV5-4; size: once; D: -; DNA: TGTGCCAGCAGCATATTTCCTGAGACCCAGTACTTC; CDR3: CASSIFPETQYF
J: TRBJ2-5; V: TRBV10-3; size: -; D: -; DNA: TGTGCCATCAGTCCCCATTTGGCAGGGCAAGAGACCCAGTACTTC; CDR3: CAISPHLAGQETQYF
J: TRBJ2-7; V: TRBV15; size: -; D: TRBD1; DNA: TGTGCCACCAGCACCACAGGGGGCTCCTACGAGCAGTACTTC; CDR3: CATSTTGGSYEQYF
J: TRBJ1-5; V: TRBV19; size: once; D: TRBD1; DNA: TGTGCCAGTAGTCCGCGGACAGGGAATCAGCCCCAGCATTTT; CDR3: CASSPRTGNQPQHF
J: TRBJ1-1; V: TRBV2; size: -; D: TRBD1; DNA: TGTGCCAGCACCCGGACAGGGGAGAGGGGAACTGAAGCTTTCTTT; CDR3: CASTRTGERGTEAFF
J: TRBJ2-7; V: TRBV11-2; size: -; D: TRBD2; DNA: TGTGCCAGCAGCTATCCGGGACTAGATTACGAGCAGTACTTC; CDR3: CASSYPGLDYEQYF
J: TRBJ1-3; V: TRBV29-1; size: once; D: -; DNA: TGCAGCTCAACCGGGGTAACTGGAAACACCATATATTTT; CDR3: CSSTGVTGNTIYF
J: TRBJ1-4; V: TRBV5-4; size: -; D: TRBD1; DNA: TGTGCCAGCAGCTCTAGGACAGGAGCAGATGAAAAACTGTTTTTT; CDR3: CASSSRTGADEKLFF
J: TRBJ1-4; V: TRBV5-1; size: few; D: -; DNA: TGCGCCAGCAGCCCCTTGGGCGGGGGTTACGAAAAACTGTTTTTT; CDR3: CASSPLGGGYEKLFF
J: TRBJ2-7; V: TRBV5-4; size: -; D: TRBD2; DNA: TGTGCCAGCAGCCCCGGGACTAGCGGAACCTACGAGCAGTACTTC; CDR3: CASSPGTSGTYEQYF
J: TRBJ1-2; V: TRBV7-8; size: -; D: -; DNA: TGTGCCAGCAGCTTATCAGGGCTCAACTATGGCTACACCTTC; CDR3: CASSLSGLNYGYTF
J: TRBJ2-1; V: TRBV6-5; size: few; D: -; DNA: TGTGCCAGCAGTTATTCCCCCCGCAATGAGCAGTTCTTC; CDR3: CASSYSPRNEQFF
J: TRBJ1-1; V: TRBV9; size: -; D: -; DNA: TGTGCCAGCAGCGTAGCGGGGAACACTGAAGCTTTCTTT; CDR3: CASSVAGNTEAFF
J: TRBJ1-1; V: TRBV2; size: -; D: -; DNA: TGTGCCAGCAGTGACATGGGGGGCACTGAAGCTTTCTTT; CDR3: CASSDMGGTEAFF
J: TRBJ2-5; V: TRBV6-5; size: few; D: -; DNA: TGTGCCAGCAGGCCGGGACTTAGCTTTGAGACCCAGTACTTC; CDR3: CASRPGLSFETQYF
J: TRBJ1-6; V: TRBV7-8; size: few; D: -; DNA: TGTGCCAGCAGCTTAGGGGGCAGCTTTAATTCACCCCTCCACTTT; CDR3: CASSLGGSFNSPLHF
J: TRBJ1-1; V: TRBV7-8; size: -; D: TRBD1; DNA: TGTGCCAGCAGCTCGACAGGGAGATACACTGAAGCTTTCTTT; CDR3: CASSSTGRYTEAFF
J: TRBJ1-2; V: TRBV10-1; size: -; D: -; DNA: TGCGCCAGCAGTGTAAATAAGGGACAAGTAGGTGGCTACACCTTC; CDR3: CASSVNKGQVGGYTF
J: TRBJ2-5; V: TRBV18; size: -; D: TRBD2; DNA: TGTGCCAGCTCACCCCGGGAGGTGGAGACCCAGTACTTC; CDR3: CASSPREVETQYF
J: TRBJ1-5; V: TRBV7-3; size: once; D: -; DNA: TGTGCCAGCAGCTTCGGGACAAATCAGCCCCAGCATTTT; CDR3: CASSFGTNQPQHF
J: TRBJ2-7; V: TRBV5-1; size: -; D: TRBD2; DNA: TGCGCCAGCAGCTGGAAGACTAGCGGGGAGACCGAGCAGTACTTC; CDR3: CASSWKTSGETEQYF
J: TRBJ2-1; V: TRBV11-2; size: -; D: TRBD2; DNA: TGTGCCAGCAGGACTAGCGGGGGGGGTGAGCAGTTCTTC; CDR3: CASRTSGGGEQFF
J: TRBJ1-3; V: TRBV9; size: -; D: -; DNA: TGTGCCAGCAGCGTAGAGGAGGCCTCTGGAAACACCATATATTTT; CDR3: CASSVEEASGNTIYF
J: TRBJ1-2; V: TRBV5-6; size: -; D: TRBD1; DNA: TGTGCCAGCAGGCCCGACAGGGACTATGGCTACACCTTC; CDR3: CASRPDRDYGYTF
J: TRBJ1-2; V: TRBV14; size: -; D: -; DNA: TGTGCCAGCAGCCCACTATTTCGTGGATCCTATGGCTACACCTTC; CDR3: CASSPLFRGSYGYTF
J: TRBJ2-1; V: TRBV5-1; size: -; D: -; DNA: TGCGCCAGCAGCTTGGGCTACAGCTCCTACAATGAGCAGCTCTTC; CDR3: CASSLGYSSYNEQLF
J: TRBJ2-7; V: TRBV5-1; size: -; D: TRBD2; DNA: TGCGCCAGCAGCCCCGGACTAGAGGGCCACGAGCAGTACTTC; CDR3: CASSPGLEGHEQYF
J: TRBJ2-7; V: TRBV14; size: -; D: -; DNA: TGTGCCAGCAGCCAGGGCCAGGGTTTAAATCGGCAGTACTTC; CDR3: CASSQGQGLNRQYF
J: TRBJ2-7; V: TRBV27; size: -; D: -; DNA: TGTGCCAGCAGTCTGGGGCACGAGCAGTACTTC; CDR3: CASSLGHEQYF